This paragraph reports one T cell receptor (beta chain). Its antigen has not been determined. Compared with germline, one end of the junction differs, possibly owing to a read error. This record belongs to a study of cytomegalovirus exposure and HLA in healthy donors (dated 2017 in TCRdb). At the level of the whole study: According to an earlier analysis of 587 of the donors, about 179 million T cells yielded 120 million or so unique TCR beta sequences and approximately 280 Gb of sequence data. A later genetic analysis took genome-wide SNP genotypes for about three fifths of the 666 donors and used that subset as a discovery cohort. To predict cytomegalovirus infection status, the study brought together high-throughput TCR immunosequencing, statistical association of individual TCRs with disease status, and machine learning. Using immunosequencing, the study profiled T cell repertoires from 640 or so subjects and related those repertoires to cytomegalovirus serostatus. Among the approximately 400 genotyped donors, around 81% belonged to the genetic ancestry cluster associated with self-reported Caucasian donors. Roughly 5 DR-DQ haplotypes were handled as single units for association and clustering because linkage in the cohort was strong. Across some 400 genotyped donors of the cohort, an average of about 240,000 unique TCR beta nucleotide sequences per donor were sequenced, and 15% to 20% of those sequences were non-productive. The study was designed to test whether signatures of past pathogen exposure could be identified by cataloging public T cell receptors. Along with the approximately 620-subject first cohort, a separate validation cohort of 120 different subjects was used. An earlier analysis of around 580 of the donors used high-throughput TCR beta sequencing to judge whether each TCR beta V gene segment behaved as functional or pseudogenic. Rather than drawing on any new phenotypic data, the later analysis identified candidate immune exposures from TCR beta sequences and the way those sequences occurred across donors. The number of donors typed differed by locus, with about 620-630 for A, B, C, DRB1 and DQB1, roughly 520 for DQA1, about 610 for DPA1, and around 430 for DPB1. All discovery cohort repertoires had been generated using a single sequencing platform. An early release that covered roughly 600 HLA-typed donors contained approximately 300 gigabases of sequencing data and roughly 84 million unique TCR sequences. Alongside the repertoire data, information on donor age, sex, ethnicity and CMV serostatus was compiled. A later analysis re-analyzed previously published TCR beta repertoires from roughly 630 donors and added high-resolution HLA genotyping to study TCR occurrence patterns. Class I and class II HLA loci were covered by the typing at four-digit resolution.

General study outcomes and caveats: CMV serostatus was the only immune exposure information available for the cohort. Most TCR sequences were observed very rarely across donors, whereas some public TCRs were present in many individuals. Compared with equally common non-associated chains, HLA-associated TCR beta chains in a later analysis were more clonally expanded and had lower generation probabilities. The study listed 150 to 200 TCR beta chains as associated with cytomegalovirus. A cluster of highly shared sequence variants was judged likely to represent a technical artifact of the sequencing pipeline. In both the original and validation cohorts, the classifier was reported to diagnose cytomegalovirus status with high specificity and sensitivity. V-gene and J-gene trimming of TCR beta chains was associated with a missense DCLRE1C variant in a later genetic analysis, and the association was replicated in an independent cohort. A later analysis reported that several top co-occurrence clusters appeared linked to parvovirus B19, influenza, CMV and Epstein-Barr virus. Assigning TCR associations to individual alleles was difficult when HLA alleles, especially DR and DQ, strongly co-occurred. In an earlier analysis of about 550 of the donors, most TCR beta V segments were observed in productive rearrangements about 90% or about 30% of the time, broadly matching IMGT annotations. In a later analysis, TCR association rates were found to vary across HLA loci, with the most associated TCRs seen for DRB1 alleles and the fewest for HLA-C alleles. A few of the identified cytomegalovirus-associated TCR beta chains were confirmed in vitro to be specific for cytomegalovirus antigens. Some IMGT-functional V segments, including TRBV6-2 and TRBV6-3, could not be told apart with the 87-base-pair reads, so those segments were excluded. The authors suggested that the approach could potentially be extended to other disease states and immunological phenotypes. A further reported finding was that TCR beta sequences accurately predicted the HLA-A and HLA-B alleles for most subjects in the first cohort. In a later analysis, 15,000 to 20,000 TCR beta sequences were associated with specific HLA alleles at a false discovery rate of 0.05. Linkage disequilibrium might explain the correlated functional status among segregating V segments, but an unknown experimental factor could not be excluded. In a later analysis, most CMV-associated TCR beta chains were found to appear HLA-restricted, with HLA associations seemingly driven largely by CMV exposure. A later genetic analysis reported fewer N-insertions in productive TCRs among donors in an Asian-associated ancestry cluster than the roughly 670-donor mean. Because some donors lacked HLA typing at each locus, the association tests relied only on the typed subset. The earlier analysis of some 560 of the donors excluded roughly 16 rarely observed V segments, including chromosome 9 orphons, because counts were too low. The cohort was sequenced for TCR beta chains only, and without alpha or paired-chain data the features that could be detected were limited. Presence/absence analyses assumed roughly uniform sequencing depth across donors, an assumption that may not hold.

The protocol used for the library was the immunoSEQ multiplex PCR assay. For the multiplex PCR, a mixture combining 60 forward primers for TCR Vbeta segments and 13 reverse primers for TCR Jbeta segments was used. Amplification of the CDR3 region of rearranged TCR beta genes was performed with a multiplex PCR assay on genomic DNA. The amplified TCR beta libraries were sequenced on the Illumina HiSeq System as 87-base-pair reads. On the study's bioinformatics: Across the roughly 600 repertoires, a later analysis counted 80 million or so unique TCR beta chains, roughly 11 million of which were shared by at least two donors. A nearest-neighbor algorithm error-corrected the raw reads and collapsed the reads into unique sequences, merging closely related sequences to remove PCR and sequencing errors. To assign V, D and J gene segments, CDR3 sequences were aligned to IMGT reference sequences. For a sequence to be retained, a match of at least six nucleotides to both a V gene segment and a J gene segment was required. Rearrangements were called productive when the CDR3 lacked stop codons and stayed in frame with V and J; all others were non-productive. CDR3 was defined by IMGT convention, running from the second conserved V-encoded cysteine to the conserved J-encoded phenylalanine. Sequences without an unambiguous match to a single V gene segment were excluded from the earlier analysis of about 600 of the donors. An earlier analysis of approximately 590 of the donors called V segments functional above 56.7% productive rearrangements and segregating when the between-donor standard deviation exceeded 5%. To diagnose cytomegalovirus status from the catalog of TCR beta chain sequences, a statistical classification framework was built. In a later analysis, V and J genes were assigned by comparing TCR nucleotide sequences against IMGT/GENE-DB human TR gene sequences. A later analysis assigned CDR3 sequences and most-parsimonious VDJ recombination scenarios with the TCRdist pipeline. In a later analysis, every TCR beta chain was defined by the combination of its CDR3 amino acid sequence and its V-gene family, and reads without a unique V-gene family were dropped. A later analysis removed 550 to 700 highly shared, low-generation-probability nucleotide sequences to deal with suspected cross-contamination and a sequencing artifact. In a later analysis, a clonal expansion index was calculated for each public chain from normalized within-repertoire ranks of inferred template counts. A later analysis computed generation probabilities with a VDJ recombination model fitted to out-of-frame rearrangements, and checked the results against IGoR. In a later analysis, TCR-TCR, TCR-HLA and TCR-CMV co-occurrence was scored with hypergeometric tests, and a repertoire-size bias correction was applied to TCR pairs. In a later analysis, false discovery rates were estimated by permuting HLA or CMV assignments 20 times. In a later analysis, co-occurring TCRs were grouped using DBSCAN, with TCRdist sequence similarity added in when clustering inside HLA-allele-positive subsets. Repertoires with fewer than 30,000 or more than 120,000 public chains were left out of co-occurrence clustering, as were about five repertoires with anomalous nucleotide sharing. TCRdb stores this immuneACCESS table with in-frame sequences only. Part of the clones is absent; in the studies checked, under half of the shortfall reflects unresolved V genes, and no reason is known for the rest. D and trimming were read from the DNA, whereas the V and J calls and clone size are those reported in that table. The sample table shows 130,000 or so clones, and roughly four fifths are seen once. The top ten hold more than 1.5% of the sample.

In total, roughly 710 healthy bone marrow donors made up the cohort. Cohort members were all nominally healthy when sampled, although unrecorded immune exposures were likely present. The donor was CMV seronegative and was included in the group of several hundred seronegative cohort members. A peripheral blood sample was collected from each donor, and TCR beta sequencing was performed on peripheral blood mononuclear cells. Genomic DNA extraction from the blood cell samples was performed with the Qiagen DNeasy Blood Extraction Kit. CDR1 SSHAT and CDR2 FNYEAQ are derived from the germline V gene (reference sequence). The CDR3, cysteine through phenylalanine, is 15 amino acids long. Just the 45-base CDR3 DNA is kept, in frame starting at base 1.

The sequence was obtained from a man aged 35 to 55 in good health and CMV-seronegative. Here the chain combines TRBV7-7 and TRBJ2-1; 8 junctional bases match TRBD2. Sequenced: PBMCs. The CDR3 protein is CASSLGAGVVNEQFF. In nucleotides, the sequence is TGTGCTAGCAGCTTAGGAGCGGGAGTAGTAAATGAGCAGTTCTTC. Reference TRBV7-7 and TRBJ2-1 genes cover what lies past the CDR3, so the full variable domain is GAGVSQSPRYKVTKRGQDVTLRCDPISSHATLYWYQQALGQGPEFLTYFNYEAQPDKSGLPSDRFSAERPEGSISTLTIQRTEQRDSAMYRCASSLGAGVVNEQFFGPGTRLTVL.